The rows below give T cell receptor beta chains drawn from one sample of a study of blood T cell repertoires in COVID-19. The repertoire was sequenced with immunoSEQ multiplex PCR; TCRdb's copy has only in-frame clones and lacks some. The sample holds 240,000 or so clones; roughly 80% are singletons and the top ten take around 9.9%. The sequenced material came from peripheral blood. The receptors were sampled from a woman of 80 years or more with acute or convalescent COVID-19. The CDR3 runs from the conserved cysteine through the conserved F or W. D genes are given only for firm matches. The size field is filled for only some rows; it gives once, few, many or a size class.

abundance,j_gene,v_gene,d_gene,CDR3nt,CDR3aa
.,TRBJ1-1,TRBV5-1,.,TGCGCCAGCAGCGGGGACCGGGGGGGCACTGAAGCTTTCTTT,CASSGDRGGTEAFF
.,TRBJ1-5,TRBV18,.,TGTGCCAGCTCACCACAGGGGCATCAGCCCCAGCATTTT,CASSPQGHQPQHF
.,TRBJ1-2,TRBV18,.,TGTGCCAGCTCACCGGGTACAGGGAGTGGCTATGGCTACACCTTC,CASSPGTGSGYGYTF
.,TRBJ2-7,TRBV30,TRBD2,TGTGCCTGGAGTCCGACTAGCGGTGAAGAAGGGGAGCAGTACTTC,CAWSPTSGEEGEQYF
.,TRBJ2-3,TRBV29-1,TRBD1,TGCAGCGTTGGTACAGGGGGCACAGATACGCAGTATTTT,CSVGTGGTDTQYF
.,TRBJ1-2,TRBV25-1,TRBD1,TGTGCCAGCGGCACAAGGGACAGGGGGGCCTATGGCTACACCTTC,CASGTRDRGAYGYTF
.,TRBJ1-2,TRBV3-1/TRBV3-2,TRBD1,TGTGCCAGCAGCCAATCATTGGACAGGGTCCAGGGCTACACCTTC,CASSQSLDRVQGYTF
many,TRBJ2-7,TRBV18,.,TGTGCCAGCTCACCAACGGCAGGGTACGAGCAGTACTTC,CASSPTAGYEQYF
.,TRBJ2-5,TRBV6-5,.,TGTGCCAGCAGTTACCTACAGGGTCAAGAGACCCAGTACTTC,CASSYLQGQETQYF
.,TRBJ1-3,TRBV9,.,TGTGCCAGCAGCCCGCGCGGCTCTGGAAACACCATATATTTT,CASSPRGSGNTIYF
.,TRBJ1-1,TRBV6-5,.,TGTGCCAGCAGTTCCACAGACACTGAAGCTTTCTTT,CASSSTDTEAFF
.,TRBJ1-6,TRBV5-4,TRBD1,TGTGCCAGCAGCTTAAAGGGGGCCCTAAATTCACCCCTCCACTTT,CASSLKGALNSPLHF
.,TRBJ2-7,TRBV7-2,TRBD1,TGTGCCAGCAGCTTAGACCCACCGGGACAGGGCTACGAGCAGTACTTC,CASSLDPPGQGYEQYF
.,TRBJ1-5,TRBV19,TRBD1,TGTGCCAGTAGTACGTCGGCAGGGGGGAATCAGCCCCAGCATTTT,CASSTSAGGNQPQHF
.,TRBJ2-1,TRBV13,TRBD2,TGTGCCAGCAGCTTACGTGGGACTAGCTTCCATGAGCAGTTCTTC,CASSLRGTSFHEQFF
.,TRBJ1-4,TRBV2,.,TGTGCCAGCAGTGAGTTCAGGGCGGTTGAAAAACTGTTTTTT,CASSEFRAVEKLFF
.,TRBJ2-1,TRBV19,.,TGTGCCAGTAGTGGTCAGGGAACTCTCTACAATGAGCAGTTCTTC,CASSGQGTLYNEQFF
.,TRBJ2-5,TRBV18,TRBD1,TGTGCCAGCTCACCACGGACAGGGGGCGAAGAGACCCAGTACTTC,CASSPRTGGEETQYF
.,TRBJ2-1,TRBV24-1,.,TGTGCCACCAGTGACCCCGGGGGAGGCTACAATGAGCAGTTCTTC,CATSDPGGGYNEQFF
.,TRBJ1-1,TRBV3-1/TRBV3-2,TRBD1,TGTGCCAGCAGCCTCCGACAGGGACGGTTGGGCACTGAAGCTTTCTTT,CASSLRQGRLGTEAFF
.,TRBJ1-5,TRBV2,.,TGTGCCAGCAGACAGACAAAAAATCAGCCCCAGCATTTT,CASRQTKNQPQHF
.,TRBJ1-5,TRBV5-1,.,TGCGCCAGCAGCTTGGGGGGAGGCCAGCCCCAGCATTTT,CASSLGGGQPQHF
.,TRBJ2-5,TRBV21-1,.,TGTGCCAGCAGCAATCGTCGCCCGAGGGGACTAGCGGGGACTCAAGAGACCCAGTACTTC,CASSNRRPRGLAGTQETQYF
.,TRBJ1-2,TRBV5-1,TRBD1,TGCGCCAGCAGCGGAGGACAGGGCCTGGTGGGCTACACCTTC,CASSGGQGLVGYTF
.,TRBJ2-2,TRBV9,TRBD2,TGTGCCAGCAGCATTCTAGCGGGGGGGACGAACACCGGGGAGCTGTTTTTT,CASSILAGGTNTGELFF
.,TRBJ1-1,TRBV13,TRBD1,TGTGCCAGCAGCTTAAAGGGTGGGACAGCGTACACTGAAGCTTTCTTT,CASSLKGGTAYTEAFF
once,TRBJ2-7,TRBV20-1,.,TGCAGTGCTAGCCCGGGGAACGGGCAGTACTTC,CSASPGNGQYF
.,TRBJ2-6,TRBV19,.,TGTGCCAGTAGTGACGACACCCCGGCCAACGTCCTGACTTTC,CASSDDTPANVLTF
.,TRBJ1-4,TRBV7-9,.,TGTGCCAGCAGCCAGGGCCAAGGGAATGAAAAACTGTTTTTT,CASSQGQGNEKLFF
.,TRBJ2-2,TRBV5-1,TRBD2,TGCGCCAGCAGCGAGGGGACTAGCGTGTCCGGGGAGCTGTTTTTT,CASSEGTSVSGELFF
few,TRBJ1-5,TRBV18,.,TGTGCCAGCTCACGTAGGACAGTTCAGGATCAGCCCCAGCATTTT,CASSRRTVQDQPQHF
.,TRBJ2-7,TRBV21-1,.,TGTGCCAGCAGCAATCGACAGTTCGCCTACGAGCAGTACTTC,CASSNRQFAYEQYF
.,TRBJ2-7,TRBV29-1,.,TGCAGCGTGGCAGATTACAGGGTTTCAGCCTACGAGCAGTACTTC,CSVADYRVSAYEQYF
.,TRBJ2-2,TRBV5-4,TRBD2,TGTGCCAGCAGCTTGCACAGTCTCGGTAGCGGGGGACTAAACACCGGGGAGCTGTTTTTT,CASSLHSLGSGGLNTGELFF
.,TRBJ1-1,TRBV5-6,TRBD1,TGTGCCAGCAGCTTTGGGACAGGGCAAAACACTGAAGCTTTCTTT,CASSFGTGQNTEAFF
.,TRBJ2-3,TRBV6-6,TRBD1,TGTGCCAGCAGTTACCGGACAGGAGCTAGCACAGATACGCAGTATTTT,CASSYRTGASTDTQYF
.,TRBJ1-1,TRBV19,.,TGTGCCAGTAGTCGAAGAGGCCGAAACACTGAAGCTTTCTTT,CASSRRGRNTEAFF
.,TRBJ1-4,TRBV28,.,TGTGCCAGCAGGTCCCCGTTGGGGGGGGAAGGTAGTGAAAAACTGTTTTTT,CASRSPLGGEGSEKLFF
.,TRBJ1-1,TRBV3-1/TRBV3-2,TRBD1,TGTGCCAGCAGCCTCTACAGGGGTACTGAAGCTTTCTTT,CASSLYRGTEAFF
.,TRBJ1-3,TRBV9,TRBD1,TGTGCCAGCAGCGCCAGTTGGGGACAGGGCTCTGGAAACACCATATATTTT,CASSASWGQGSGNTIYF
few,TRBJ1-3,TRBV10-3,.,TGTGCCATCAGTGAGTCGGCGGTCTCTGGAAACACCATATATTTT,CAISESAVSGNTIYF
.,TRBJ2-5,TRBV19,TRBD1,TGTGCCAGTAGTATATCCGGGACAGAGGTCCAGACCCAGTACTTC,CASSISGTEVQTQYF
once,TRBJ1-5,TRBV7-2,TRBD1,TGTGCCAGCAGCTTTACAGGGGAAAGCAATCAGCCCCAGCATTTT,CASSFTGESNQPQHF
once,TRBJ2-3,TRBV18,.,TGTGCCAGCTCACCAGGAGCAGGATCCGGGGGCACAGATACGCAGTATTTT,CASSPGAGSGGTDTQYF
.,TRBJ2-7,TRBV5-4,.,TGTGCCAGCAGGTCAGGACTAATGGGGTCCGTCGAGCAGTACTTC,CASRSGLMGSVEQYF
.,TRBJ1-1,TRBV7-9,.,TGTGCCAGCAGCCGTCCACAGATGAACACTGAAGCTTTCTTT,CASSRPQMNTEAFF
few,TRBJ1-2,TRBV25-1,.,TGTGCCAGCAGTGAATTCGGGGAGGGCTACACCTTC,CASSEFGEGYTF
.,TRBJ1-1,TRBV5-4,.,TGTGCCAGCAGCCTGGGGGCCAGTTCAAGAACAACTGAAGCTTTCTTT,CASSLGASSRTTEAFF
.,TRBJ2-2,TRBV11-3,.,TGTGCCAGCAGCCCCAGGGCAGGGCCCACCGGGGAGCTGTTTTTT,CASSPRAGPTGELFF
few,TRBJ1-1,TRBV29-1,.,TGCAGCGCCTCGGGTCTCATGAACACTGAAGCTTTCTTT,CSASGLMNTEAFF
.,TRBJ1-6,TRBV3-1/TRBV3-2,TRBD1,TGTGCCAGCAGCACAACGGACAGGGCTAATTCACCCCTCCACTTT,CASSTTDRANSPLHF
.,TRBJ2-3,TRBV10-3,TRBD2,TGTGCCATCAGCCCTAGCGGGGGGCCCACAGATACGCAGTATTTT,CAISPSGGPTDTQYF